Each of the 27 T cell receptor beta chains below was sequenced from the same sample in a study of blood T cell repertoires in COVID-19. Some clones are missing from TCRdb's copy, which holds only in-frame ones; the method was immunoSEQ multiplex PCR. Of about 480,000 clones in the sample, roughly 90% were seen once. Material for sequencing was PBMCs or T cells enriched from blood (not recorded which). These receptors all stem from a woman in her thirties or forties who had recovered from COVID-19.

J is TRBJ2-5 and V is TRBV27, with 9 bases aligning to TRBD2. Unmatched junction bases numbered 8, after V lost 5 bases and J lost 7 bases. This CDR3 is 14 amino acids long. Germline values: CDR1 MNHEY, CDR2 SMNVEV (reference sequence). The CDR3 DNA reads TGTGCCAGCAGTCCAGACGGCGGGAGGGGGACCCAGTACTTC. It is translated as CASSPDGGRGTQYF.

This chain connects TRBV6-7 to TRBJ2-7, with 10 bases matching TRBD2. TRBV6-7 qualifies as an ORF whose function is uncertain. V was pared by 9 bases and J by 3 bases, with 11 bases of the junction left unmatched. The CDR3 is 15 residues long. The CDR3 protein is CARPSGTSDLYEQYF. CDR3 sequence (DNA): TGTGCCAGACCATCCGGGACTAGCGATCTCTACGAGCAGTACTTC.

The chain couples TRBV27 to TRBJ2-3, with 7 bases identical to TRBD2. Germline V gene lookup returns CDR1 MNHEY and CDR2 SMNVEV (reference sequence). CDR3 length: 17 residues. V shed 2 bases and J 2 bases; nucleotides not matched to a gene: 10. DNA for the CDR3: TGTGCCAGCAGTTTAGCAGTGACTAGCAGAAACACAGATACGCAGTATTTT. It specifies CASSLAVTSRNTDTQYF.

This chain uses TRBV7-9 with TRBJ1-2, with no clear D. V was shortened by 5 bases and J by 0 bases, with 19 bases between the two germline ends. This CDR3 has 17 amino acids. Germline CDR1 is SEHNR and CDR2 is FQNEAQ (reference sequence). CDR3: CASSPFAGNLANYGYTF. The CDR3 nucleotides are TGTGCCAGCAGCCCTTTTGCGGGCAATTTAGCTAACTATGGCTACACCTTC.

The rearrangement joins TRBV19 to TRBJ2-2, with D perhaps matching TRBD2 (5 bases). The CDR3 runs to 12 residues. Trimming took 10 bases from V and 7 from J, leaving 13 bases between them. Germline-derived CDR1 and CDR2 are LNHDA and SQIVND (reference sequence). CDR3 sequence reads: CATVSGNGELFF. CDR3 nucleotides: TGTGCCACCGTGTCCGGGAACGGGGAGCTGTTTTTT.

The chain has TRBV30 and TRBJ2-1; tentative D call: TRBD2 (6 bases). Between the trimmed V and J ends, which lost 3 bases and 2 bases, there was a span of 17 bases. The CDR3 sequence is 16 residues long. Germline CDR1 is GTSNPN and CDR2 is SVGIG (reference sequence). The CDR3 nucleotides read TGTGCCTGGAGAGGCCTTAAGGGAGGTCCCTACAATGAGCAGTTCTTC. Its translation: CAWRGLKGGPYNEQFF. The full variable domain, with the rest looked up from reference TRBV30 and TRBJ2-1, is SQTIHQWPATLVQPVGSPLSLECTVEGTSNPNLYWYRQAAGRGLQLLFYSVGIGQISSEVPQNLSASRPQDRQFILSSKKLLLSDSGFYLCAWRGLKGGPYNEQFFGPGTRLTVL.

The chain joins TRBV4-3 to TRBJ2-1, with 11 bases fitting TRBD2. The germline CDR1 and CDR2 sequences are LGHNA and YSLEER. Losses at the gene ends were 1 base for V and 7 bases for J; bases not matched to a gene: 6. The CDR3 consists of 16 residues. CDR3 coding DNA: TGCGCCAGCAGCCAAGCAACTAGCGGGAGAGGTAATGAGCAGTTCTTC. This sequence encodes CASSQATSGRGNEQFF.

The CDR3 sequence: CASSRDRVSNQPQHF. DNA for the CDR3: TGTGCCAGTAGCCGAGACAGGGTTAGCAATCAGCCCCAGCATTTT. The rearrangement joins TRBV19 to TRBJ1-5, with 7 bases matching TRBD1. This CDR3 is built from 15 residues. V was clipped by 6 bases and J by 0 bases; unmatched bases: 5. Germline V gives CDR1 LNHDA, CDR2 SQIVND (reference sequence).

The CDR3 region has the DNA TGTGCCTGGTCGATTGGACAGTTGAACACTGAAGCTTTCTTT. Residues: CAWSIGQLNTEAFF. This sequence joins TRBV30 and TRBJ1-1, with D perhaps TRBD1 (6 bases). V was clipped by 5 bases and J by 0 bases, with 13 bases between them. CDR1 and CDR2 from the germline V gene are GTSNPN and SVGIG (reference sequence). The CDR3 is made up of 14 amino acids.

The rearrangement joins TRBV7-8 to TRBJ2-4; D may be TRBD1 (5 bases). The ends were cut back, 5 bases at V and 9 bases at J, with 11 bases in the middle. The CDR3 contains 12 residues. Germline loops: CDR1 SGHVS, CDR2 FQNEAQ. The CDR3 here is CASSPRQGIQYF. The CDR3, as DNA: TGTGCCAGCAGCCCCCGTCAGGGCATTCAGTACTTC.

The V call is TRBV5-1, the J call TRBJ2-7; 11 bases are shared with TRBD2. The ends lost 0 bases at V and 3 bases at J; junction bases unmatched: 2. Germline lookup yields CDR1 SGHRS and CDR2 YFSETQ. The CDR3 extends over 15 amino acids. The CDR3 DNA sequence: TGCGCCAGCAGCTTGGGACTAGCGGGAAACTACGAGCAGTACTTC. Translating gives CASSLGLAGNYEQYF.

The V call is TRBV6-5, the J call TRBJ1-2, with TRBD1 matching over 7 bases. Trimming at V came to 2 bases and at J to 7 bases, leaving 4 bases not matched to a gene. Germline V gene sequence: CDR1 MNHEY, CDR2 SVGAGI. The CDR3 totals 13 residues. Here the CDR3 reads CASSYGGQRGYTF. CDR3 DNA sequence: TGTGCCAGCAGTTACGGGGGACAGCGTGGCTACACCTTC.

The chain couples TRBV3-1 (or the pseudogene TRBV3-2) to TRBJ1-1; tentative D call: TRBD1 (6 bases). CDR3 length equals 13 residues. Germline V CDR1 and CDR2: LGHDT, YNNKEL (reference sequence). V was clipped by 0 bases and J by 9 bases, with 11 bases between them. The CDR3, as DNA: TGTGCCAGCAGCCAAGACCAGGGGAAGAAAGCTTTCTTT. Translation: CASSQDQGKKAFF.

The rearrangement links TRBV7-8 to TRBJ2-2, with D perhaps matching TRBD2 (5 bases). In germline, CDR1 is SGHVS, CDR2 FQNEAQ. Trimming removed 2 bases from V and 1 base from J, with 17 bases in between. The CDR3 consists of 18 residues. The CDR3 loop reads CASSLPRGGGLNTGELFF. The CDR3 nucleotides read TGTGCCAGCAGCTTACCCCGCGGAGGCGGACTGAACACCGGGGAGCTGTTTTTT.

The J gene is TRBJ2-7, the V gene TRBV27; TRBD2 might be the D (5 bases). The CDR3 runs 15 residues. From germline, CDR1 is MNHEY and CDR2 SMNVEV (reference sequence). Between the trimmed V and J ends, which lost 6 bases and 0 bases, there was a span of 15 bases. The CDR3 loop is CASRAGLSSSYEQYF. In DNA form, the CDR3 reads TGTGCCAGCAGGGCAGGACTTTCGAGCTCCTACGAGCAGTACTTC.

The chain recombines TRBV11-2 with TRBJ1-2, with 8 bases that match TRBD1. Per germline, CDR1 SGHAT and CDR2 FQNNGV. V lost 5 bases to trimming and J lost 7 bases; unmatched junction nucleotides: 3. The CDR3 covers 12 residues. CDR3: CASSPDRGGYTF. Written as DNA, the CDR3 is TGTGCCAGCAGCCCAGACAGGGGTGGCTACACCTTC. Complete variable domain (other parts from reference TRBV11-2 and TRBJ1-2): EAGVAQSPRYKIIEKRQSVAFWCNPISGHATLYWYQQILGQGPKLLIQFQNNGVVDDSQLPKDRFSAERLKGVDSTLKIQPAKLEDSAVYLCASSPDRGGYTFGSGTRLTVV.

The rearrangement links TRBV4-1 to TRBJ1-5; 7 nucleotides line up with TRBD1. Germline CDR1 MGHRA, CDR2 YSYEKL. Germline trimming cut 1 base from V and 4 bases from J; bases unmatched to any gene: 4. The CDR3 runs to 15 residues. The CDR3 reads CASSQVTGQNQPQHF. As DNA, the CDR3 is TGCGCCAGCAGCCAAGTTACGGGACAGAATCAGCCCCAGCATTTT.

V usage is TRBV7-2 and J usage is TRBJ2-5, with 8 bases lining up with TRBD1. This CDR3 is 17 amino acids long. Unmatched junction bases numbered 12, after V lost 5 bases and J lost 1 base. From germline, CDR1 is SGHTA and CDR2 FQGNSA. The CDR3 reads CASSTSRRTGLQETQYF. CDR3 DNA: TGTGCCAGCAGCACCAGCCGAAGGACAGGGCTCCAAGAGACCCAGTACTTC.

This chain connects TRBV6-4 to TRBJ2-1; 7 nucleotides align to TRBD1. The CDR3 sequence is 16 residues long. V lost 5 bases, J lost 5 bases, and 12 bases stayed unmatched. The germline V gene has CDR1 MRHNA and CDR2 SNTAGT. Here the CDR3 DNA reads TGTGCCAGCAGTCTCCGGACAGGCGGTCCCCACAATGAGCAGTTCTTC. Translating it yields CASSLRTGGPHNEQFF.

V usage is TRBV19 and J usage is TRBJ1-1, with D perhaps TRBD1 (5 bases). The CDR3 extends over 14 amino acids. The ends were cut back, 3 bases at V and 2 bases at J, with 10 bases in the middle. Germline-derived CDR1 and CDR2 are LNHDA and SQIVND (reference sequence). The CDR3 sequence is CASSMGLTNTEAFF. The CDR3 nucleotides read TGTGCCAGTAGTATGGGACTGACCAACACTGAAGCTTTCTTT.

This clone is a singleton in its sample. The chain links TRBV6-5 to TRBJ2-1; D is perhaps TRBD1 (5 bases). The CDR3 sequence is 15 residues long. CDR1 is MNHEY, CDR2 SVGAGI, per germline. V was cut by 2 bases and J by 2 bases, with 10 bases left in between. CDR3 sequence: CASSYRGDPYNEQFF. The DNA of the CDR3 is TGTGCCAGCAGTTACAGGGGCGACCCCTACAATGAGCAGTTCTTC.

The chain combines TRBV6-5 with TRBJ1-4; TRBD1 aligns across 12 bases. Looked up from germline, CDR1 is MNHEY and CDR2 is SVGAGI. The CDR3 sequence is 16 residues long. The V segment lost 2 bases and the J segment 8 bases; nucleotides outside the gene matches: 6. In nucleotides, the CDR3 is TGTGCCAGCAGTTACGGAGGGGACAGGGGGCCGGAAAAACTGTTTTTT. Translated, it gives CASSYGGDRGPEKLFF.

J is TRBJ1-4 and V is TRBV9; no definite D call. CDR3 length: 16 residues. Trimming pared 0 bases from V and 0 bases from J, leaving 9 bases between. Germline CDR1 and CDR2: SGDLS and YYNGEE. Written as DNA, the CDR3 is TGTGCCAGCAGCGTAGCCGGGATGACAACTAATGAAAAACTGTTTTTT. Translation gives CASSVAGMTTNEKLFF. Full variable domain (remainder filled in from reference TRBV9 and TRBJ1-4): DSGVTQTPKHLITATGQRVTLRCSPRSGDLSVYWYQQSLDQGLQFLIQYYNGEERAKGNILERFSAQQFPDLHSELNLSSLELGDSALYFCASSVAGMTTNEKLFFGSGTQLSVL.

The chain couples TRBV19 to TRBJ1-5; a possible D gene is TRBD1 (6 bases). This CDR3 comprises 15 residues. The germline V gene encodes CDR1 LNHDA and CDR2 SQIVND (reference sequence). Trimming removed 1 base at V and 5 bases at J, with 12 bases between. CDR3 DNA: TGTGCCAGTAGTATAGGCGGGGGCTCGCATCAGCCCCAGCATTTT. Its protein is CASSIGGGSHQPQHF.

This clone was detected only once. This chain joins TRBV4-1 and TRBJ2-5; D call uncertain. The CDR3 runs 13 residues. CDR1 and CDR2 from the germline V gene are MGHRA and YSYEKL. V was clipped by 2 bases and J by 1 base, with 5 bases between them. The CDR3 reads CASSQIFQETQYF. Written as DNA, the CDR3 is TGCGCCAGCAGCCAAATCTTCCAAGAGACCCAGTACTTC.

The chain joins TRBV6-5 to TRBJ1-1; TRBD1 is a possible D gene (5 bases). The CDR3 contains 14 residues. The V gene lost 5 bases and the J gene lost 2 bases, with 12 bases spanning the gap. Per the germline V gene, CDR1 is MNHEY and CDR2 is SVGAGI. CDR3 protein: CASSLRQTNTEAFF. CDR3 nucleotide sequence: TGTGCCAGCAGTCTACGACAGACAAACACTGAAGCTTTCTTT.

The rearrangement uses TRBV14 and TRBJ2-3; TRBD2 agrees at 7 bases. This CDR3 is built from 15 residues. J was trimmed by 6 bases and V by 1 base; bases with no gene match: 7. CDR1 is SGHDN, CDR2 FVKESK, per germline. The CDR3 sequence: CASSQVAGVRDTQYF. Written as DNA, the CDR3 is TGTGCCAGCAGCCAAGTTGCGGGAGTAAGGGATACGCAGTATTTT.